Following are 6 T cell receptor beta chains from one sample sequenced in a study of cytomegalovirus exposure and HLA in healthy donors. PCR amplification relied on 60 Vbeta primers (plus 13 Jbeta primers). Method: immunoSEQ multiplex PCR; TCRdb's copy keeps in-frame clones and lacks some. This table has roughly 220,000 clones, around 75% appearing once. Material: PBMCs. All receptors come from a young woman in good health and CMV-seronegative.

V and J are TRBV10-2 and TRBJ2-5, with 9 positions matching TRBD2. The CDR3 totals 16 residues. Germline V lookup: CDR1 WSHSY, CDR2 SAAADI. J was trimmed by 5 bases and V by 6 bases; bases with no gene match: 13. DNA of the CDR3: TGCGCCAGCAGAGTAGGCGGGGGGGCCGAGTTCGAGACCCAGTACTTC. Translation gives CASRVGGGAEFETQYF.

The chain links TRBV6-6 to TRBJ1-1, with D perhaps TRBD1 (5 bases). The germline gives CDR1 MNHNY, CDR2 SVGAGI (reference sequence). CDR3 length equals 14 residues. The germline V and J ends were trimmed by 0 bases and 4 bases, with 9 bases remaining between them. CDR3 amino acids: CASSYSGGGTEAFF. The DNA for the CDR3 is TGTGCCAGCAGTTACTCGGGGGGTGGCACTGAAGCTTTCTTT.

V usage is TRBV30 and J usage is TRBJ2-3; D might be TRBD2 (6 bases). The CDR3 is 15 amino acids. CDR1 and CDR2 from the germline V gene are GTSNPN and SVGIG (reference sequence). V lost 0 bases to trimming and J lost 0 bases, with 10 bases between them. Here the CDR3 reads CAWSVTGGSTDTQYF. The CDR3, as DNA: TGTGCCTGGAGTGTAACCGGAGGGAGCACAGATACGCAGTATTTT.

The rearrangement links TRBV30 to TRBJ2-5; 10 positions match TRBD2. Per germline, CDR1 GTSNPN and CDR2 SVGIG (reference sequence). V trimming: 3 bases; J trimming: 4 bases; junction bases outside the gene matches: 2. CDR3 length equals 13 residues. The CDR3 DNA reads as TGTGCCTGGAGCCTAGCGGGGGTAGAGACCCAGTACTTC. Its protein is CAWSLAGVETQYF.

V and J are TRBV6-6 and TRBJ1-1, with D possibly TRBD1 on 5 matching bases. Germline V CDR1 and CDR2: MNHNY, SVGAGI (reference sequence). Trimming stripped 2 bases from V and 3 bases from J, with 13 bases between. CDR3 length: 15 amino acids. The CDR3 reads CASSYPTAEDTEAFF. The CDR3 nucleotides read TGTGCCAGCAGTTACCCGACAGCTGAAGACACTGAAGCTTTCTTT.

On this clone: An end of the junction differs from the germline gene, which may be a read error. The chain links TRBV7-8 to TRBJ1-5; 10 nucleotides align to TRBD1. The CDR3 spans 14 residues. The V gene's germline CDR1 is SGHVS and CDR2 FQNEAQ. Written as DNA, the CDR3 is TGTGCCAGCAGCGGGACAGGGGCCAATGAGCCCCAGCATTTT. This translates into CASSGTGANEPQHF. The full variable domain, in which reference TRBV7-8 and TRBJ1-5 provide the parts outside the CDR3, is GAGVSQSPRYKVAKRGQDVALRCDPISGHVSLFWYQQALGQGPEFLTYFQNEAQLDKSGLPSDRFFAERPEGSVSTLKIQRTQQEDSAVYLCASSGTGANEPQHFGDGTRLSIL.